This T cell receptor (beta chain) was sequenced for a study of patients and donors after allogeneic stem cell transplantation. In TCRdb, the RT-PCR reads were re-called with MiXCR into one record per CDR3 protein. The repertoire holds under 95,000 distinct CDR3 sequences, approximately 5% seen once, with about 3% in the top ten. This clonotype was seen a few times. V was trimmed by 8 bases and J by 10 bases, leaving 6 bases between them. This CDR3 comprises 10 residues. CDR1 and CDR2 (germline): SNHLY, FYNNEI. This chain connects TRBV2 to TRBJ2-6; D is perhaps TRBD2 (6 bases). The sample consisted of blood, either unsorted or a sorted T cell fraction (not recorded which). The receptor was isolated from a human donor who was either an allogeneic HSCT recipient or a stem cell or donor lymphocyte infusion donor (not recorded which). It is not recorded whose cells these are; they may come from a transplant donor. This CDR3 reads CASGGNVLTF. Here the CDR3 DNA reads TGTGCCAGCGGGGGGAACGTCCTGACTTTC.